The entry that follows covers one T cell receptor (beta chain) sequence. The sample comes from a study of control samples from healthy donors and cancer patients. Measured with immunoSEQ multiplex PCR; TCRdb has only the in-frame clones, and not every one. This sample has approximately 150,000 clones; approximately 93% occur once, and the top ten carry around 5.4%. Input material: blood. This TCR came from a young man in good health.

CDR3 in amino acids: CASSVGGGMDSPLHF. The CDR3 DNA is TGTGCCAGCAGCGTAGGTGGAGGGATGGATTCACCCCTCCACTTT. J is TRBJ1-6 and V is TRBV9; no reliable D call. Germline V CDR1 and CDR2: SGDLS, YYNGEE. The V and J ends lost 0 bases and 8 bases respectively, with 12 bases between them. This CDR3 is 15 amino acids long.